This T cell receptor (beta chain) was sequenced for a study of cytomegalovirus exposure and HLA in healthy donors. This CDR3 is built from 15 residues. V was trimmed by 3 bases and J by 3 bases, leaving 11 bases between them. Germline CDR1 is KGHSH and CDR2 is LQKENI. The method was immunoSEQ multiplex PCR; TCRdb's version includes in-frame clones alone and lacks a portion of them. In the table there are approximately 120,000 clones, approximately 92% of which are singletons. The study drew the donors from its roughly 120-subject validation cohort, separate from the 666-subject first cohort. Sample: PBMCs. The sequence derives from a young woman in good health and CMV-seronegative. The genes are TRBV18 and TRBJ2-2; a weak D match, TRBD1 (5 bases). CDR3 amino acids: CASSPLTDYTGELFF. The CDR3, as DNA: TGTGCCAGCTCACCCCTGACAGACTACACCGGGGAGCTGTTTTTT.